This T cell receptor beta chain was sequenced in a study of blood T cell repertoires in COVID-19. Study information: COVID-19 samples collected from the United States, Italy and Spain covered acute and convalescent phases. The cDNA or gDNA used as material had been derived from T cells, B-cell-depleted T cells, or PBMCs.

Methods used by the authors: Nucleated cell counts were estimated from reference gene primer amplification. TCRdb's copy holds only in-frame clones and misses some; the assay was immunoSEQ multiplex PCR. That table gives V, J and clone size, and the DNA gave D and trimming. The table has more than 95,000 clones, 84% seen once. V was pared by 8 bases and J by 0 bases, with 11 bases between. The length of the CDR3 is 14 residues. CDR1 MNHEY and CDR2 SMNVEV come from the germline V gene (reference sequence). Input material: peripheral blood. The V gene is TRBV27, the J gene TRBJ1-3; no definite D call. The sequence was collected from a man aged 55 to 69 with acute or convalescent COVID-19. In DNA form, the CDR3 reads TGTGCCAGCGGGCAAATCAGCTCTGGAAACACCATATATTTT. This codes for CASGQISSGNTIYF.